The sequence of this T cell receptor (beta chain) was determined in a study of OX40 agonist ivuxolimab in advanced cancers. Sequenced by immunoSEQ multiplex PCR; TCRdb stores in-frame clones only, minus some. The sample consists of 90,000 to 120,000 clones, approximately 90% of them appearing once. The V segment lost 6 bases and the J segment 3 bases; nucleotides outside the gene matches: 26. Germline-derived CDR1 and CDR2 are MNHEY and SMNVEV (reference sequence). The CDR3 runs to 21 residues. The source is an adult with an advanced solid tumor such as melanoma, head and neck, liver or kidney cancer. Sequenced material: CD4+ or CD8+ T cells sorted from blood, taken in a trial of the OX40 agonist ivuxolimab. V is TRBV27 and J is TRBJ1-5; 7 positions match TRBD1. CDR3 nucleotide sequence: TGTGCCAGCAGCCTCCATGGGTACCCGAACAGGGTAGGGGGCAACAATCAGCCCCAGCATTTT. It encodes CASSLHGYPNRVGGNNQPQHF.